Listed below are T cell receptor beta chains from one sample, sequenced in a study of shared clonotypes between healthy human individuals. Sequenced by immunoSEQ multiplex PCR; TCRdb stores in-frame clones only, minus some. This table has millions of clones, 85% to 95% appearing once. Specimen: naive CD4+ T cells from PBMCs. The source is a man aged 18 to 30 in good health. Some clones in this sample may be carry-over from other donors' samples. Both conserved end residues are part of each CDR3. The D gene is left open where the match is weak.

. | TRBJ2-5 | TRBV6-1 | TGTGCCAGCAGTTCCGGGCAAGAGACCCAGTACTTC | CASSSGQETQYF
. | TRBJ1-1 | TRBV11-3 | TGTGCCAGCAGCTTTGGGAAGGTGAACACTGAAGCTTTCTTT | CASSFGKVNTEAFF
TRBD1 | TRBJ2-3 | TRBV7-9 | TGTGCCAGCAGCATAGACAGGGGAGGAACAGATACGCAGTATTTT | CASSIDRGGTDTQYF
. | TRBJ1-3 | TRBV6-1 | TGTGCCAGCAGCGCGGACAGCGCTGGAAACACCATATATTTT | CASSADSAGNTIYF
. | TRBJ2-7 | TRBV15 | TGTGCCACCAGCAGCCCAGTGATAGCTTACGAGCAGTACTTC | CATSSPVIAYEQYF
. | TRBJ2-5 | TRBV30 | TGTGCCTGGAGCCCAGGGGCCCCCCAAGAGACCCAGTACTTC | CAWSPGAPQETQYF
. | TRBJ2-5 | TRBV2 | TGTGCCAGCAGTGCAACCTCCGGGGGTCAAGAGACCCAGTACTTC | CASSATSGGQETQYF
TRBD1 | TRBJ1-1 | TRBV5-1 | TGCGCCAGCAGCTTGGCCGCCGGGACAGGAGGCCCAAACACTGAAGCTTTCTTT | CASSLAAGTGGPNTEAFF
. | TRBJ1-1 | TRBV6-6 | TGTGCCAGCAGTCCGCCGGCCGGAACGACTGAAGCTTTCTTT | CASSPPAGTTEAFF
TRBD1 | TRBJ2-6 | TRBV19 | TGTGCCAGTAGTATCCGACAGGGGCTAGGGGCTGGGGCCAACGTCCTGACTTTC | CASSIRQGLGAGANVLTF
. | TRBJ1-3 | TRBV30 | TGTGCCTGGAGTTTAGGGGGATCCATAACTGGAAACACCATATATTTT | CAWSLGGSITGNTIYF